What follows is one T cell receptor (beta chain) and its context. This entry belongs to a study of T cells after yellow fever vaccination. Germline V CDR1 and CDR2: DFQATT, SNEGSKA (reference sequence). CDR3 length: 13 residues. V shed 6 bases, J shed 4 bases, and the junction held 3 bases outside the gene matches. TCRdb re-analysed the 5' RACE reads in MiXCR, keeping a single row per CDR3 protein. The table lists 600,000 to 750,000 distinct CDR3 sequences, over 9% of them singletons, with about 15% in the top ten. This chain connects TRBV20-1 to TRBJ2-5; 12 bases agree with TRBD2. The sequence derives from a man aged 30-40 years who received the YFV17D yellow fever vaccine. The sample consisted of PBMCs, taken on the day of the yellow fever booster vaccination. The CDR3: CSAPLAGGETQYF. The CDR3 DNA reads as TGCAGTGCCCCACTAGCGGGAGGAGAGACCCAGTACTTC.